The 3 T cell receptor beta chains below come from one sample, sequenced in a study of technical replicates of blood from a handful of donors. Generated by immunoSEQ multiplex PCR, the TCRdb table keeps only in-frame clones and is missing some. Found here are approximately 58,000 clones, 86% of them singletons; the top ten hold less than 6.5%. Sequenced sample: PBMCs. The origin of the receptors is a human donor in good health. Some clones in this sample may be carry-over from other donors' samples.

The chain has TRBV7-8 and TRBJ1-1, with D hard to call. V lost 1 base, J lost 6 bases, and 12 bases lay in between. Germline CDR1 SGHVS, CDR2 FQNEAQ. The CDR3 covers 14 residues. The DNA for the CDR3 is TGTGCCAGCAGCTTAGACCGGGAGCAACCTGAAGCTTTCTTT. It is translated as CASSLDREQPEAFF.

The rearrangement joins TRBV6-5 to TRBJ2-3; D uncertain. Germline loops: CDR1 MNHEY, CDR2 SVGAGI. The V gene lost 2 bases and the J gene lost 4 bases, with 7 bases spanning the gap. The CDR3 sequence is 13 residues long. The DNA of the CDR3 is TGTGCCAGCAGTTACGGGCCCTCAGATACGCAGTATTTT. Its protein is CASSYGPSDTQYF.

The rearrangement uses TRBV7-9 and TRBJ1-2; 10 bases line up with TRBD1. This CDR3 comprises 15 residues. Germline CDR1 and CDR2: SEHNR and FQNEAQ (reference sequence). V was pared by 4 bases and J by 3 bases, with 5 bases of the junction left unmatched. The CDR3 is CASSYPGQGYYGYTF. The CDR3 coding sequence is TGTGCCAGCAGCTACCCGGGACAGGGGTACTATGGCTACACCTTC.